This TCR beta chain comes out of a study of T cells in Graves' hyperthyroidism and ophthalmopathy. Study-wide points: Stable hyperthyroidism and ophthalmopathy were separated using 13 V-J signatures. Also found in blood were most expanded thyroid clonotypes above 0.001.

This CDR3 is built from 15 residues. CDR1 is ENHRY and CDR2 is SYGVKD in the germline V gene. Trimming removed 0 bases from V and 4 bases from J; junction bases left unmatched: 2. This clonotype was recorded at least ten times. Its antigen is still unknown. Uncontrolled infection, other autoimmune disease, pregnancy or lactation disqualified patients from enrolment. What was amplified from RNA transcripts were TCR beta CDR3 regions. Initially, a first-round RT-PCR of the TCR CDR3 employed the HTBI primer set. TCRdb used MiXCR to reprocess the multiplex PCR reads, holding one entry per CDR3 protein. The sample carries 620,000 or so distinct CDR3 sequences, about 14% recorded once.

This receptor was taken from a woman in her forties or fifties with Graves' ophthalmopathy. Sequenced input: blood. The genes are TRBV10-3 and TRBJ2-2; 7 nucleotides align to TRBD2. Here the CDR3 reads CAISESTGGTGELFF. The DNA of the CDR3 is TGTGCCATCAGTGAGTCGACGGGAGGCACCGGGGAGCTGTTTTTT.